One and the same sample provided the 5 T cell receptor beta chains below, sequenced in a study of blood T cell repertoires in COVID-19 (dated by TCRdb to the early 2020s). The library was built by means of the immunoSEQ multiplex PCR assay. What TCRdb holds here is the immuneACCESS table cut down to in-frame rearrangements. Part of the clones is not present; checked against another copy, under half of the missing clones reflect an unresolved V gene, and the others are unexplained. This sample gives about 87,000 clones in total; around 86% of them show up just once. Less than 2.5% of the sample belongs to the ten largest clones. The sample taken for sequencing was peripheral blood. The receptors were gathered from an older woman with acute or convalescent COVID-19.

The V gene is TRBV11-3, the J gene TRBJ2-7; maybe TRBD2 (6 bases). Germline assignment: CDR1 SGHNT and CDR2 YENEEA. This CDR3 contains 18 residues. V lost 2 bases, J lost 7 bases, and 27 bases lay in between. The CDR3 DNA sequence: TGTGCCAGCAGCTTAACCTACAGCCCCCGGGACTCCAGTAGGGAGCAGTACTTC. This codes for CASSLTYSPRDSSREQYF.

Regarding this clone: The junction departs from the called germline gene at one end, perhaps through a read error. The J gene is TRBJ2-7, the V gene TRBV28; D is ambiguous. The CDR3 is 12 amino acids. Germline-derived CDR1 and CDR2 are MDHEN and SYDVKM. In nucleotides, the CDR3 is TGTGCCAGCAGCCTAAATTTGAGCGAGCAGCACTTC. Amino acids: CASSLNLSEQHF.

The gene calls are TRBV20-1 and TRBJ2-3; TRBD2 aligns across 7 bases. The V gene end was trimmed by 5 bases and the J gene end by 10 bases; junction bases not matched to a gene: 3. The CDR3 runs to 10 residues. Germline-derived CDR1 and CDR2 are DFQATT and SNEGSKA (reference sequence). DNA for the CDR3: TGCAGTGCTGAGCGGGGATCGCAGTATTTT. Translating it yields CSAERGSQYF.

The chain employs TRBV7-8 and TRBJ1-4, with 11 bases identical to TRBD1. Germline assignment: CDR1 SGHVS and CDR2 FQNEAQ. V shed 5 bases and J 8 bases; nucleotides not matched to a gene: 10. The CDR3 length is 16 residues. The CDR3 nucleotides are TGTGCCAGCAGCGGCTCCGGGACAGGGGGAAGAGAAAAACTGTTTTTT. Translating gives CASSGSGTGGREKLFF.

This clone was counted a few times. The J gene is TRBJ2-7, the V gene TRBV3-1 (or the pseudogene TRBV3-2), with TRBD1 matching 9 bases. Trimming cost V 2 bases and J 6 bases; bases outside gene matches: 8. Germline V gene sequence: CDR1 LGHDT, CDR2 YNNKEL (reference sequence). The CDR3 covers 15 residues. The CDR3 DNA reads as TGTGCCAGCAGCCAACGGGACAGGGACGTTCGCGAGCAGTACTTC. This encodes CASSQRDRDVREQYF.